Listed below are T cell receptor beta chains from one sample, sequenced in a study of T cells in Graves' hyperthyroidism and ophthalmopathy. TCRdb called the multiplex PCR reads again in MiXCR, with one record for every CDR3 protein. The repertoire holds about 200,000 distinct CDR3 sequences, with about a sixth as singletons. Specimen: blood. The receptors originated from a woman aged 50 to 60 with Graves' hyperthyroidism. Each CDR3 is given with its conserved first and last residue. A D gene is named only where the DNA matches it firmly. The size of a clone is reported for some rows only, either as once, few or many, or as a class for expanded clones.

-	-	TRBV28	TRBJ1-5	CASSLRAQVQPQHF	TGTGCCAGCAGTTTAAGGGCCCAGGTTCAGCCCCAGCATTTT
TRBD2	few	TRBV20-1	TRBJ2-7	CSAWGGGTAAYEQYF	TGCAGTGCTTGGGGGGGGGGGACTGCAGCCTACGAGCAGTACTTC
-	many	TRBV11-2	TRBJ2-1	CASEDFFFEQFF	TGTGCCAGCGAGGACTTCTTTTTTGAGCAGTTCTTC
TRBD2	many	TRBV20-1	TRBJ2-7	CSARPSGRASWYEQYF	TGCAGTGCTAGACCTAGCGGGAGGGCCAGTTGGTACGAGCAGTACTTC
-	many	TRBV5-1	TRBJ1-1	CASSLSSNTEAFF	TGCGCCAGCAGCTTGTCATCGAACACTGAAGCTTTCTTT
-	once	TRBV19	TRBJ2-4	CASSIVGGAKNIQYF	TGTGCCAGTAGTATAGTTGGGGGAGCCAAAAACATTCAGTACTTC
-	many	TRBV30	TRBJ2-7	CAWGGRGLREQYF	TGTGCCTGGGGTGGACGGGGGCTTCGTGAGCAGTACTTC
TRBD2	few	TRBV20-1	TRBJ2-1	CSARDIASGSYNEQFF	TGCAGTGCTAGAGATATCGCTAGCGGGAGTTACAATGAGCAGTTCTTC
-	many	TRBV20-1	TRBJ1-1	CSARVYGLEAFF	TGCAGTGCTAGAGTTTACGGACTTGAAGCTTTCTTT
TRBD2	many	TRBV4-2	TRBJ2-7	CASSQGVAGETYEQYF	TGTGCCAGCAGCCAGGGAGTAGCGGGAGAAACCTACGAGCAGTACTTC
TRBD2	-	TRBV11-2	TRBJ2-7	CASSSGTSGDYEQYF	TGTGCCAGCAGCTCTGGGACTAGCGGGGACTACGAGCAGTACTTC
TRBD1	many	TRBV25-1	TRBJ1-1	CASSEDRGSNTEAFF	TGTGCCAGCAGCGAGGACAGGGGGTCGAACACTGAAGCTTTCTTT
-	few	TRBV5-1	TRBJ2-7	CASTTGTASYEQYF	TGCGCCAGCACAACCGGGACGGCCTCCTACGAGCAGTACTTC
TRBD1	-	TRBV20-1	TRBJ1-1	CSARDHRDSYTEAFF	TGCAGTGCTAGAGATCACCGGGACAGTTACACTGAAGCTTTCTTT
TRBD2	many	TRBV30	TRBJ2-7	CAWSQASGPYEQYF	TGTGCCTGGAGCCAGGCTAGCGGACCCTACGAGCAGTACTTC
-	-	TRBV12-3/TRBV12-4	TRBJ2-7	CASSREANLYLEQYF	TGTGCCAGCAGCCGAGAGGCCAACCTTTACCTCGAGCAGTACTTC
TRBD2	-	TRBV19	TRBJ2-1	CASTGLIYNEQFF	TGTGCCAGTACGGGACTAATATACAATGAGCAGTTCTTC
-	many	TRBV7-3	TRBJ2-7	CASSITGGGINEQYF	TGTGCCAGCAGCATCACAGGTGGGGGTATTAACGAGCAGTACTTC
-	-	TRBV5-1	TRBJ2-1	CASSLASRMSGDEQFF	TGCGCCAGCAGCTTGGCGAGCCGGATGTCGGGCGATGAGCAGTTCTTC
-	many	TRBV7-9	TRBJ2-3	CASSSRQDGPDTQYF	TGTGCCAGCAGCTCTCGACAGGATGGTCCAGATACGCAGTATTTT
-	many	TRBV11-2	TRBJ2-1	CASSLSQGANNEQFF	TGTGCCAGCAGCTTGAGTCAGGGCGCAAACAATGAGCAGTTCTTC
-	-	TRBV27	TRBJ2-7	CASGPRGHEQYF	TGTGCCAGCGGACCCCGGGGCCACGAGCAGTACTTC
-	few	TRBV12-3/TRBV12-4	TRBJ1-2	CASSPTGYYGYTF	TGTGCCAGCAGTCCGACAGGCTACTATGGCTACACCTTC
-	few	TRBV6-1	TRBJ2-7	CASSLGTTYEQYF	TGTGCCAGCAGTCTAGGGACCACCTACGAGCAGTACTTC
-	many	TRBV29-1	TRBJ2-7	CSVETSSPGLFYEQYF	TGCAGCGTTGAAACAAGCAGCCCAGGACTCTTCTACGAGCAGTACTTC